The 9 T cell receptor beta chains below were found in one sample sequenced in a study of blood T cell repertoires in COVID-19. Assay used: immunoSEQ multiplex PCR; TCRdb lists only in-frame clones, some missing. The sample has roughly 330,000 clones, about 89% seen once. Sample: PBMCs or T cells enriched from blood (not recorded which). These receptors were taken from a woman between 25 and 40 years old who had recovered from COVID-19.

V and J are TRBV4-2 and TRBJ2-5; D gene uncertain. V dropped 0 bases and J dropped 5 bases, with 10 bases sitting between them. Germline-derived CDR1 and CDR2 are LGHNA and YNFKEQ. This CDR3 comprises 14 residues. The CDR3 here is CASSQERFGETQYF. The CDR3 coding sequence is TGTGCCAGCAGCCAAGAACGGTTCGGGGAGACCCAGTACTTC.

This chain joins TRBV7-2 and TRBJ2-7; 7 bases align to TRBD2. Trimming cost V 7 bases and J 0 bases; bases outside gene matches: 9. The CDR3 loop spans 15 amino acids. Germline values: CDR1 SGHTA, CDR2 FQGNSA. CDR3 residues: CASILGGGYSYEQYF. The CDR3 DNA reads TGTGCCAGCATCCTGGGGGGGGGTTACTCCTACGAGCAGTACTTC.

For the CDR3, the DNA is TGTGCCAGCAGGGGAGTGGTGGGCCCCGATAATGAAAAACTGTTTTTT. It is translated as CASRGVVGPDNEKLFF. V and J are TRBV27 and TRBJ1-4; no definite D call. V shed 6 bases and J shed 4 bases, with 18 bases lying between them. The CDR3 runs to 16 residues. CDR1 is MNHEY, CDR2 SMNVEV, per germline (reference sequence).

The CDR3 region has the DNA TGCGCCAGCAGCCAAGAAAGGGGCCCGACCGGGGAGCTGTTTTTT. Its protein is CASSQERGPTGELFF. The chain carries TRBV4-3 and TRBJ2-2; perhaps TRBD1 as D (5 bases). The CDR3 loop spans 15 amino acids. The germline gives CDR1 LGHNA, CDR2 YSLEER. V lost 0 bases and J lost 5, with 10 bases in between.

The V and J genes are TRBV9 and TRBJ2-7, with a weak D call TRBD2 (6 bases). The CDR3 loop spans 15 amino acids. Trimming took 0 bases from V and 1 from J, leaving 11 bases between them. Germline V gene data show CDR1 as SGDLS and CDR2 as YYNGEE. As DNA, the CDR3 is TGTGCCAGCAGCGTAGGATCCGGGGGTTCCTACGAGCAGTACTTC. Protein sequence: CASSVGSGGSYEQYF.

The rearrangement uses TRBV4-3 and TRBJ1-2; D is perhaps TRBD1 (5 bases). Between the trimmed V and J ends, which lost 0 bases and 5 bases, there was a span of 10 bases. Germline CDR1 is LGHNA and CDR2 is YSLEER. This CDR3 comprises 14 residues. CDR3 sequence (DNA): TGCGCCAGCAGCCAAGACAGGGAAATTTATGGCTACACCTTC. Translated, it gives CASSQDREIYGYTF.

This chain uses TRBV9 with TRBJ2-2, with TRBD2 identical over 9 bases. The germline CDR1 and CDR2 sequences are SGDLS and YYNGEE. J lost 6 bases, V lost 4 bases, and 10 bases had no gene match. CDR3 size: 16 residues. CDR3 protein: CASSSQAGGPAGELFF. CDR3 in DNA: TGTGCCAGCAGCTCTCAAGCGGGGGGCCCCGCCGGGGAGCTGTTTTTT.

This chain links TRBV9 with TRBJ2-1, with TRBD2 matching over 9 bases. Germline CDR1 reads SGDLS; CDR2 reads YYNGEE. This CDR3 has 18 residues. The junction had 7 bases not matched to a gene; V was cut back by 0 bases and J by 0 bases. CDR3 DNA sequence: TGTGCCAGCAGCGTAGGGCTAGCGGGGATTAGCTCCTACAATGAGCAGTTCTTC. This translates into CASSVGLAGISSYNEQFF.

The rearrangement links TRBV29-1 to TRBJ2-3; D may be TRBD2 (6 bases). CDR3 length: 14 residues. Between the trimmed V and J ends, which lost 2 bases and 1 base, there was a span of 10 bases. In germline, CDR1 is SQVTM, CDR2 ANQGSEA. The DNA of the CDR3 is TGCAGCGTTGAATTGGGACTTGGCACAGATACGCAGTATTTT. This sequence encodes CSVELGLGTDTQYF.